The 32 T cell receptor beta chains reported below all come from one sample, sequenced in a study of spatial heterogeneity in lung cancer. Time point noted: sample taken at primary tumor resection. TCRdb itself ran the 5' RACE reads through MiXCR, one entry per CDR3 protein. The table lists 10,000 to 15,000 distinct CDR3 sequences, 3.5% to 4% of them singletons, with around 43% in the top ten. The sample in question was PBMCs, obtained at surgery. The source is a male donor with early-stage non-small cell lung cancer.

In its sample, this clonotype was seen a few times. The chain is built from TRBV20-1 and TRBJ2-3; no definite D call. Germline CDR1 reads DFQATT; CDR2 reads SNEGSKA (reference sequence). The germline V and J ends were trimmed by 0 bases and 4 bases, with 5 bases remaining between them. This CDR3 spans 12 amino acids. This CDR3 reads CSARDSADTQYF. Written as DNA, the CDR3 is TGCAGTGCTAGAGATTCTGCAGATACGCAGTATTTT.

This clonotype was seen ten or more times. This chain links TRBV3-1 with TRBJ2-1; no clear D gene. In germline, CDR1 is LGHDT, CDR2 YNNKEL (reference sequence). The CDR3 runs 14 residues. The V end lost 4 bases, the J end lost 4 bases, and 11 bases lay between the germline ends. CDR3 in DNA: TGTGCCAGCAGCCCCCGCCCTAATTACAATGAGCAGTTCTTC. Its translation is CASSPRPNYNEQFF.

The sample holds many counts of this clonotype. The DNA for the CDR3 is TGCGCCAGCAGCCAAGATTGGGGGAGCTCCTACAATGAGCAGTTCTTC. Its protein product is CASSQDWGSSYNEQFF. This chain joins TRBV4-3 and TRBJ2-1; the D gene could be TRBD1 or TRBD2 (5 bases each). Trimming cost V 0 bases and J 0 bases, with 9 bases left between them. CDR3 length equals 16 residues. Germline V gene sequence: CDR1 LGHNA, CDR2 YSLEER.

This clonotype was recorded many times. This chain joins TRBV6-2 or TRBV6-3 and TRBJ1-2; D unresolved. Germline CDR1 reads MNHEY; CDR2 reads SVGEGT. The CDR3 extends over 14 amino acids. The ends were cut back, 1 base at V and 2 bases at J, with 8 bases in the middle. CDR3 loop: CASSYFSANYGYTF. Written as DNA, the CDR3 is TGTGCCAGCAGTTACTTCTCAGCGAACTATGGCTACACCTTC.

This clonotype was counted ten times or more. In DNA, the CDR3 is TGTGCCAGCAGCTTCAACAGGGGATTGGAGACCCAGTACTTC. This encodes CASSFNRGLETQYF. The gene calls are TRBV7-2 and TRBJ2-5; TRBD1 matches 7 bases. CDR1 is SGHTA and CDR2 is FQGNSA in the germline V gene. This CDR3 has 14 amino acids. The J segment lost 5 bases and the V segment lost 3 bases, leaving 6 bases of the junction unmatched.

This clonotype was observed many times. V usage is TRBV5-5 and J usage is TRBJ2-5; D possibly corresponds to TRBD2 (5 bases). CDR1 and CDR2 (germline): SGHKS, YYEKEE (reference sequence). The CDR3 length is 13 residues. Trimming left V 1 base short and J 4 bases short, with 8 bases between. CDR3 region: CASSLPGSETQYF. In nucleotides, the CDR3 is TGTGCCAGCAGCTTGCCGGGGTCAGAGACCCAGTACTTC. The variable domain in full, completed from reference TRBV5-5 and TRBJ2-5, reads DAGVTQSPTHLIKTRGQQVTLRCSPISGHKSVSWYQQVLGQGPQFIFQYYEKEERGRGNFPDRFSARQFPNYSSELNVNALLLGDSALYLCASSLPGSETQYFGPGTRLLVL.

This clonotype was observed at least ten times. The chain joins TRBV7-2 to TRBJ1-1, with TRBD1 matching over 7 bases. CDR3 length: 13 residues. Germline V gene data show CDR1 as SGHTA and CDR2 as FQGNSA. Trimming removed 6 bases from V and 3 bases from J; junction bases left unmatched: 4. The chain's CDR3 is CASRTTGDTEAFF. DNA of the CDR3: TGTGCCAGCAGAACAACAGGGGACACTGAAGCTTTCTTT.

At least ten counts were recorded for this clonotype. The chain has TRBV9 and TRBJ1-5; D is ambiguous. The ends were cut back, 4 bases at V and 5 bases at J, with 10 bases in the middle. Germline CDR1 SGDLS, CDR2 YYNGEE. CDR3 size: 13 residues. For the CDR3, the DNA is TGTGCCAGCAGCCCAAGGACTGATCAGCCCCAGCATTTT. The encoded protein is CASSPRTDQPQHF.

J is TRBJ2-2 and V is TRBV5-1, with TRBD1 matching 9 bases. The junction had 5 bases not matched to a gene; V was cut back by 4 bases and J by 4 bases. The CDR3 has 15 amino acids. CDR1 and CDR2 (germline): SGHRS, YFSETQ. The CDR3 reads CASSDGTGFTGELFF. CDR3 nucleotide sequence: TGCGCCAGCAGCGACGGGACAGGGTTCACCGGGGAGCTGTTTTTT.

The genes are TRBV9 and TRBJ2-1; TRBD2 agrees at 8 bases. Looked up from germline, CDR1 is SGDLS and CDR2 is YYNGEE. Trimming removed 0 bases from V and 6 bases from J; junction bases left unmatched: 8. CDR3 size: 16 residues. As DNA, the CDR3 is TGTGCCAGCAGCGTAGGGGGGACTAGTGATCTCAATGAGCAGTTCTTC. Translated, it gives CASSVGGTSDLNEQFF.

In the case of this clonotype: At one boundary the junction diverges from the germline segment, which might be a read error. J is TRBJ2-4 and V is TRBV7-8; D not resolved. Germline V lookup: CDR1 SGHVS, CDR2 FQNEAQ. This CDR3 comprises 11 residues. The CDR3 spells CVSSQEDIQYF. CDR3 bases: TGTGTCAGCAGCCAAGAGGACATTCAGTACTTC.

Many counts were recorded for this clonotype. This chain links TRBV7-2 with TRBJ1-2; 10 bases are a match to TRBD1. The CDR3 length is 15 residues. J was trimmed by 5 bases and V by 5 bases; bases with no gene match: 8. Germline CDR1 reads SGHTA; CDR2 reads FQGNSA. CDR3 in DNA: TGTGCCAGCAGCCCAGAGACGGGACAGGGGTATGGCTACACCTTC. It codes for CASSPETGQGYGYTF.

This clonotype was seen at least ten times. The chain couples TRBV6-1 to TRBJ2-7; a weak D match, TRBD2 (5 bases). Between the trimmed V and J ends, which lost 3 bases and 2 bases, there was a span of 11 bases. The CDR3 is 14 amino acids. CDR1 MNHNS and CDR2 SASEGT come from the germline V gene. CDR3 bases: TGTGCCAGCAGTGAGTGGGAGCCACCCTACGAGCAGTACTTC. The encoded protein is CASSEWEPPYEQYF.

This clonotype was counted many times. This rearrangement joins TRBV28 to TRBJ1-2; 11 bases match TRBD1. The CDR3 consists of 14 residues. Losses at the gene ends were 4 bases for V and 5 bases for J; bases not matched to a gene: 3. Germline V CDR1 and CDR2: MDHEN, SYDVKM. This chain's CDR3 is CASSSGTGGYGYTF. The CDR3 DNA reads TGTGCCAGCAGTTCCGGGACAGGGGGTTATGGCTACACCTTC.

The CDR3 is CASSSGGLALYEQYF. The CDR3 bases are TGTGCCAGCAGCTCGGGGGGACTAGCCCTGTACGAGCAGTACTTC. The gene calls are TRBV7-2 and TRBJ2-7; 9 positions match TRBD2. This CDR3 has 15 amino acids. V shed 4 bases and J 4 bases; nucleotides not matched to a gene: 8. CDR1 SGHTA and CDR2 FQGNSA come from the germline V gene.

In its sample, this clonotype ranks as medium-sized (0.01 to 0.1%). The chain couples TRBV11-2 to TRBJ2-7, with 7 bases that match TRBD1. The V gene's germline CDR1 is SGHAT and CDR2 FQNNGV. The CDR3 is made up of 14 amino acids. J gave up 0 bases and V 1 base, and 0 bases lay outside the gene matches. The CDR3 region is CASSLGTGSYEQYF. CDR3 bases: TGTGCCAGCAGCTTAGGGACAGGCTCCTACGAGCAGTACTTC.

At least ten counts were recorded for this clonotype. The CDR3: CASRVASGYNEQFF. CDR3 nucleotides: TGTGCCAGCAGGGTGGCTAGCGGGTACAATGAGCAGTTCTTC. The chain carries TRBV13 and TRBJ2-1; 8 nucleotides match TRBD2. The CDR3 extends over 14 amino acids. CDR1 PRHDT and CDR2 FYEKMQ come from the germline V gene (reference sequence). Germline trimming cut 6 bases from V and 4 bases from J; bases unmatched to any gene: 5.

This clonotype has at least ten counts. The CDR3 sequence: CASSTTRYNEQFF. For the CDR3, the DNA is TGTGCCAGCAGTACCACTAGGTACAATGAGCAGTTCTTC. The chain uses TRBV28 and TRBJ2-1; perhaps TRBD2 as D (5 bases). V shed 5 bases and J shed 4 bases, with 9 bases lying between them. CDR1 MDHEN and CDR2 SYDVKM come from the germline V gene. The CDR3 consists of 13 residues.

This clonotype was detected only once. The rearrangement joins TRBV6-2 or TRBV6-3 to TRBJ2-3; no firm D call. V dropped 5 bases and J dropped 6 bases, with 9 bases sitting between them. Germline CDR1 is MNHEY and CDR2 is SVGEGT. The CDR3 covers 12 residues. This CDR3 is CASSQGRDTQYF. The CDR3 DNA follows: TGTGCCAGCAGTCAAGGACGGGATACGCAGTATTTT.

This clonotype has a handful of counts. The chain carries TRBV10-3 and TRBJ2-2, with 8 bases identical to TRBD2. With V trimmed by 8 bases and J by 7 bases, 9 bases remained unmatched. In germline, CDR1 is ENHRY, CDR2 SYGVKD. The CDR3 runs to 14 residues. CDR3 loop: CAIRDSGTDGELFF. The CDR3 DNA sequence: TGTGCCATCCGGGATAGCGGGACGGACGGGGAGCTGTTTTTT.

This clonotype was counted at least ten times. The chain links TRBV28 to TRBJ1-2; 9 bases match TRBD1. Germline loops: CDR1 MDHEN, CDR2 SYDVKM. The ends lost 2 bases at V and 5 bases at J; junction bases unmatched: 3. There are 14 residues in the CDR3. CDR3 in DNA: TGTGCCAGCAGTTTAACAGGGGGCGCTTATGGCTACACCTTC. It encodes CASSLTGGAYGYTF.

This clonotype has at least ten counts. The CDR3 here is CASSPDRTPTYEQYF. CDR3 in DNA: TGTGCCAGCAGCCCAGACCGGACACCAACCTACGAGCAGTACTTC. The J gene is TRBJ2-7, the V gene TRBV7-9; possible D gene TRBD1, 5 bases. Deletions cut 5 bases from V and 2 bases from J, with 16 bases between. The CDR3 length is 15 residues. Germline CDR1 reads SEHNR; CDR2 reads FQNEAQ (reference sequence).

This clonotype occurred many times. This chain joins TRBV29-1 and TRBJ2-3; 14 positions match TRBD2. Germline trimming cut 0 bases from V and 4 bases from J; bases unmatched to any gene: 6. Germline V gene sequence: CDR1 SQVTM, CDR2 ANQGSEA. The CDR3 sequence is 17 residues long. Here the CDR3 DNA reads TGCAGCGTTGAAGATCTTGGGACTAGCGGGAGTCCAGATACGCAGTATTTT. This encodes CSVEDLGTSGSPDTQYF.

This clonotype was seen at least ten times. CDR3 amino acids: CASSALGQGRDTQYF. The CDR3 nucleotides are TGTGCCAGTAGCGCTCTCGGACAGGGGAGAGATACGCAGTATTTT. The gene calls are TRBV19 and TRBJ2-3; TRBD1 aligns across 9 bases. CDR1 is LNHDA, CDR2 SQIVND, per germline (reference sequence). This CDR3 comprises 15 residues. V lost 6 bases to trimming and J lost 5 bases; unmatched junction nucleotides: 9.

In the case of this clonotype: This may come from a read error, since a much larger clone is one base off. The chain joins TRBV6-1 to TRBJ2-7; D remains unclear. CDR1 and CDR2 from the germline V gene are MNHNS and SASEGT. The CDR3 loop spans 10 amino acids. V was pared by 6 bases and J by 6 bases, with 6 bases between. CDR3 amino acids: CASRESEQYF. The CDR3, as DNA: TGTGCCAGCAGGGAGAGCGAGCAGTACTTC.

V gene TRBV7-9 combines with J gene TRBJ2-7; 10 bases agree with TRBD2. V was pared by 5 bases and J by 5 bases, with 9 bases of the junction left unmatched. Germline CDR1 SEHNR, CDR2 FQNEAQ (reference sequence). The CDR3 spans 15 residues. CDR3 sequence reads: CASSTGTSEDHEQYF. In DNA form, the CDR3 reads TGTGCCAGCAGCACCGGGACTAGCGAAGACCACGAGCAGTACTTC.

This clonotype showed up many times. The chain carries TRBV12-3 or TRBV12-4 and TRBJ2-5; tentative D call: TRBD2 (6 bases). The CDR3 runs 13 residues. Trimming took 10 bases from V and 5 from J, leaving 17 bases between them. CDR3 nucleotide sequence: TGTGCCACGTCTAGCGCAAGGGAGGAGACCCAGTACTTC. Amino acid sequence: CATSSAREETQYF.

This clonotype is medium-sized (0.01 to 0.1%). The rearrangement uses TRBV29-1 and TRBJ1-1; D unclear. V shed 0 bases and J shed 0 bases, with 8 bases lying between them. CDR1 and CDR2 from the germline V gene are SQVTM and ANQGSEA. The CDR3 contains 14 residues. CDR3 loop: CSVEEAYMNTEAFF. The CDR3 region has the DNA TGCAGCGTTGAAGAGGCGTACATGAACACTGAAGCTTTCTTT.

The sample holds a few counts of this clonotype. The chain recombines TRBV20-1 with TRBJ1-6; 10 nucleotides align to TRBD1. CDR1 is DFQATT, CDR2 SNEGSKA, per germline (reference sequence). The junction had 6 bases not matched to a gene; V was cut back by 6 bases and J by 10 bases. The CDR3 contains 13 residues. In DNA, the CDR3 is TGCAGTGCCGTCCGGGACAGGGGATCACCCCTCCACTTT. Amino acid sequence: CSAVRDRGSPLHF.

The sample holds many counts of this clonotype. The gene calls are TRBV2 and TRBJ2-7; D ambiguous. The CDR3 is made up of 13 amino acids. The germline V gene encodes CDR1 SNHLY and CDR2 FYNNEI. Trimming removed 6 bases from V and 1 base from J, with 10 bases in between. DNA of the CDR3: TGTGCCAGCAGCTTAGACTTATCCTACGAGCAGTACTTC. It codes for CASSLDLSYEQYF.

This clonotype was recorded many times. The J gene is TRBJ2-2, the V gene TRBV10-3; TRBD2 aligns across 14 bases. The CDR3 has 17 amino acids. The trim removed 7 bases at V and 4 bases at J, leaving 8 bases unmatched. In germline, CDR1 is ENHRY, CDR2 SYGVKD. The CDR3 DNA follows: TGTGCCATCACCCCGGGACTAGCGGGAGTAGGCACCGGGGAGCTGTTTTTT. It codes for CAITPGLAGVGTGELFF.

The chain joins TRBV7-2 to TRBJ2-1, with 9 bases identical to TRBD2. This CDR3 region has 15 residues. Germline values: CDR1 SGHTA, CDR2 FQGNSA. V lost 5 bases, J lost 4 bases, and 6 bases stayed unmatched. CDR3: CASSVSGSQYNEQFF. The DNA of the CDR3 is TGTGCCAGCAGCGTTAGCGGGAGCCAGTACAATGAGCAGTTCTTC.